This T cell receptor (beta chain) was recovered during a study of Tregs in tolerant kidney transplant recipients. Only in-frame clones appear in the TCRdb table, and some are missing; sequencing was by immunoSEQ multiplex PCR. The table lists 75,000 to 80,000 clones, around 93% of them singletons. The germline V gene encodes CDR1 SGHVS and CDR2 FQNEAQ. Trimming pared 4 bases from V and 2 bases from J, leaving 24 bases between. The CDR3 has 18 amino acids. The sample consisted of Tregs from blood, taken before the transplant. This sequence joins TRBV7-8 and TRBJ2-7; D is uncertain. The sequence was obtained from a human donor who received a combined kidney and bone marrow transplant. CDR3: CASSYPLDGGKITYEQYF. Written as DNA, the CDR3 is TGTGCCAGCAGCTACCCCCTAGACGGCGGCAAAATAACCTACGAGCAGTACTTC. The full variable domain, with the rest looked up from reference TRBV7-8 and TRBJ2-7, is GAGVSQSPRYKVAKRGQDVALRCDPISGHVSLFWYQQALGQGPEFLTYFQNEAQLDKSGLPSDRFFAERPEGSVSTLKIQRTQQEDSAVYLCASSYPLDGGKITYEQYFGPGTRLTVT.